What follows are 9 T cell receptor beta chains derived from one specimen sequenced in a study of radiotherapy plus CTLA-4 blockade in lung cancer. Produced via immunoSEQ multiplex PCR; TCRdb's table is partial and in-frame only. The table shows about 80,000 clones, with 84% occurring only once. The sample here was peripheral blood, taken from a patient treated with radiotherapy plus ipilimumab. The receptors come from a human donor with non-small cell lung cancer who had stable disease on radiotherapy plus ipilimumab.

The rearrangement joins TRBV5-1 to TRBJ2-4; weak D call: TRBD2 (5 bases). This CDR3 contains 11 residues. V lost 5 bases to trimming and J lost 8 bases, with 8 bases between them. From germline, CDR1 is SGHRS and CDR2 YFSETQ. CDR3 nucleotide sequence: TGCGCCAGCAGGGAGGCGGACATTCAGTACTTC. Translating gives CASREADIQYF.

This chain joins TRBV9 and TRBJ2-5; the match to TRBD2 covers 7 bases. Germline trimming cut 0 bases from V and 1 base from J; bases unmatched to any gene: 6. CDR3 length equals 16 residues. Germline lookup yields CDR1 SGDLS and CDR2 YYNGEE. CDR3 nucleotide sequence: TGTGCCAGCAGCGTAGGCGGCGGGGGTCGCCAAGAGACCCAGTACTTC. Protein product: CASSVGGGGRQETQYF.

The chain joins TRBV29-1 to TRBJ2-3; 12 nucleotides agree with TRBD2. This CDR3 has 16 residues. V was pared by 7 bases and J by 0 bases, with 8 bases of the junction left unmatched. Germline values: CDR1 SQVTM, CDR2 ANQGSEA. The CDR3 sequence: CSAPGLAGTSTDTQYF. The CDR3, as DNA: TGCAGCGCTCCGGGACTAGCGGGTACTAGCACAGATACGCAGTATTTT.

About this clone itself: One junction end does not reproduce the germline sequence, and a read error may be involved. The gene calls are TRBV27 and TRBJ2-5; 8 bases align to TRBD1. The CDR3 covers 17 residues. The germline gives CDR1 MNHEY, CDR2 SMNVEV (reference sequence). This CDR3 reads CASSFFAQGAIQGTQYF. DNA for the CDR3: TGTGCCAGCAGTTTTTTCGCGCAGGGGGCAATCCAAGGGACCCAGTACTTC.

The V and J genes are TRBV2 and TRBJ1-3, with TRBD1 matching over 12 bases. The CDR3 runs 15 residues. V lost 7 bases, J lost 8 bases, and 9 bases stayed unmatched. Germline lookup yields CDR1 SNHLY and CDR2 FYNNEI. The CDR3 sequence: CASTGTGGLRDTIYF. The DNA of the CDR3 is TGTGCCAGCACCGGGACAGGGGGCCTCCGGGACACCATATATTTT.

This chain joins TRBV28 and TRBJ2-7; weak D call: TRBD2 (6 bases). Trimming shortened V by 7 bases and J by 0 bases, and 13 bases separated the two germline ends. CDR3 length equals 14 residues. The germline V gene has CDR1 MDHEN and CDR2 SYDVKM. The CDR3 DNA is TGTGCCAGCACACGGGCGGGGAGCTCCTACGAGCAGTACTTC. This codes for CASTRAGSSYEQYF.

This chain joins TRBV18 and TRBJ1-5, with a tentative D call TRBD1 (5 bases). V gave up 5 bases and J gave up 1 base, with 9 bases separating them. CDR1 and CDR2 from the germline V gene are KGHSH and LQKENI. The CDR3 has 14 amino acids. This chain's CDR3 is CASSEQESNQPQHF. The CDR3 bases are TGTGCCAGCTCAGAACAGGAGAGCAATCAGCCCCAGCATTTT.

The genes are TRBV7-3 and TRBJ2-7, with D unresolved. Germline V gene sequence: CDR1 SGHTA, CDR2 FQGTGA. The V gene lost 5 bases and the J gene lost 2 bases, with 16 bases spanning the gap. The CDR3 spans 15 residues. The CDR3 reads CASSAGFAGPYEQYF. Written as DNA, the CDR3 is TGTGCCAGCAGCGCCGGGTTCGCAGGCCCCTACGAGCAGTACTTC.

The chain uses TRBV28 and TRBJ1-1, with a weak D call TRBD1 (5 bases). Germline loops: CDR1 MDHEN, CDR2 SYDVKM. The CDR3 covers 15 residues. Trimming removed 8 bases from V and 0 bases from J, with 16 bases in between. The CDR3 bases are TGTGCCAGCGGACCTGGGGGGGTCATGAACACTGAAGCTTTCTTT. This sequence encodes CASGPGGVMNTEAFF.